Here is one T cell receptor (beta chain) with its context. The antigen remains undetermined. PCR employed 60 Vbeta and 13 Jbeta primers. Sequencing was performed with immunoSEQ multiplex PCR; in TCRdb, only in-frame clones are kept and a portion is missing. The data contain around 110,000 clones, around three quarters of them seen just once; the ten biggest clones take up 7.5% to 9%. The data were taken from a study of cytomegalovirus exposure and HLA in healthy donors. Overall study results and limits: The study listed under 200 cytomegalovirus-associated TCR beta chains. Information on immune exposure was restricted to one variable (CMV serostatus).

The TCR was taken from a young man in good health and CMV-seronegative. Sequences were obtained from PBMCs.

The CDR3 loop reads CASSARGTGELFF. Written as DNA, the CDR3 is TGTGCCAGCAGCGCCCGGGGCACCGGGGAGCTGTTTTTT. The rearrangement joins TRBV9 to TRBJ2-2; weak D call: TRBD2 (5 bases). The germline V gene encodes CDR1 SGDLS and CDR2 YYNGEE. This CDR3 comprises 13 residues. With 3 bases removed from V and 4 bases from J, the gap between germline ends came to 7 bases.